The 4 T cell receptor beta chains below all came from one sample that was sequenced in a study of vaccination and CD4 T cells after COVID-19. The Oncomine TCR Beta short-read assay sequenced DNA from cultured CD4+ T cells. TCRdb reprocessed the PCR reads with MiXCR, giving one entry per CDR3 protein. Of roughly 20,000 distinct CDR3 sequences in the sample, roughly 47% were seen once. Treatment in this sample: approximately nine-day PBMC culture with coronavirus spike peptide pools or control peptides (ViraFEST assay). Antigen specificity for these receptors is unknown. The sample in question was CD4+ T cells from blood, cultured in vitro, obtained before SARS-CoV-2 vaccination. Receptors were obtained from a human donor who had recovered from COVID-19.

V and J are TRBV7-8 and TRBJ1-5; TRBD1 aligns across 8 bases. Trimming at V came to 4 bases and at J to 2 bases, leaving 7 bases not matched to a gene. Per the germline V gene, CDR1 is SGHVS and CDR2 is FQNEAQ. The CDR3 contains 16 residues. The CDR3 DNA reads TGTGCCAGCAGCTCTCCGGACAGGGCTGGCAATCAGCCCCAGCATTTT. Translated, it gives CASSSPDRAGNQPQHF.

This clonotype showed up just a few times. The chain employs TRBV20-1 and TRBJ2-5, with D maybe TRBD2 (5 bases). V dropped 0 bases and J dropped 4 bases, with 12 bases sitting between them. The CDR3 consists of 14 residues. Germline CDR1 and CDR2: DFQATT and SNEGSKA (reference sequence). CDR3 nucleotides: TGCAGTGCTAGAGAGCGGGCCAGTCCAGAGACCCAGTACTTC. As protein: CSARERASPETQYF.

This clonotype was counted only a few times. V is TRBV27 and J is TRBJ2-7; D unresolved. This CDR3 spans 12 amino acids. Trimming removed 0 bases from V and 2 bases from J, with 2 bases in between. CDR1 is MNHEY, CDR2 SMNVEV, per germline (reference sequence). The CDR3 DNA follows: TGTGCCAGCAGTTTATCCGCCTACGAGCAGTACTTC. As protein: CASSLSAYEQYF.

The CDR3 reads CASSRMTSGDSTDTQYF. DNA of the CDR3: TGTGCCAGCAGCCGGATGACTAGCGGGGATAGCACAGATACGCAGTATTTT. The rearrangement joins TRBV11-3 to TRBJ2-3; 11 nucleotides match TRBD2. This CDR3 is built from 17 residues. Trimming removed 5 bases from V and 0 bases from J; junction bases left unmatched: 7. Germline V gene data show CDR1 as SGHNT and CDR2 as YENEEA.